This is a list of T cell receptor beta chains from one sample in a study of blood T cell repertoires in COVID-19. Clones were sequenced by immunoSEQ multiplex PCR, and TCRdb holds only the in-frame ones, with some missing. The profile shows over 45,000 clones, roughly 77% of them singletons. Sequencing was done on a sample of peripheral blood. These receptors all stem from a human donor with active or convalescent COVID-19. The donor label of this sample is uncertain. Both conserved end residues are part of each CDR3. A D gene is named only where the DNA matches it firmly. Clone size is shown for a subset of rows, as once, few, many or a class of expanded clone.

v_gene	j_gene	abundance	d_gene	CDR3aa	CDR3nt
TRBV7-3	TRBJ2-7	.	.	CASSLGGGRNEQYF	TGTGCCAGCAGCTTAGGAGGCGGGCGTAACGAGCAGTACTTC
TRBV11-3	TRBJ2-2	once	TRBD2	CASSLGLADPTGELFF	TGTGCCAGCAGCTTAGGACTAGCGGATCCCACCGGGGAGCTGTTTTTT
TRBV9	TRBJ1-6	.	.	CASSGQTHNSPLHF	TGTGCCAGCAGTGGACAGACTCATAATTCACCCCTCCACTTT
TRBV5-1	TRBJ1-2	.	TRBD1	CASKNRTGGGYTF	TGCGCCAGCAAAAATAGGACAGGGGGTGGCTACACCTTC
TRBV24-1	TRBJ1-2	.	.	CATSDFTDPDGYTF	TGTGCCACCAGTGATTTTACAGACCCCGATGGCTACACCTTC
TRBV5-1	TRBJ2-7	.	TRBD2	CASSGGTSYEQYF	TGCGCCAGCAGCGGAGGGACTAGCTACGAGCAGTACTTC
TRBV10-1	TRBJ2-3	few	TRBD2	CASSEGTSSHSTDTQYF	TGCGCCAGCAGTGAGGGGACTAGTTCCCATAGCACAGATACGCAGTATTTT
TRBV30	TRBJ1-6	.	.	CAWSIQNNSPLHF	TGTGCCTGGAGTATACAGAATAATTCACCCCTCCACTTT
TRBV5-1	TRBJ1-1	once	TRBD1	CASSAGTGNTEAFF	TGCGCCAGCAGCGCGGGGACAGGGAATACTGAAGCTTTCTTT
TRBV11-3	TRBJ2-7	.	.	CASSPLGLAYEQYF	TGTGCCAGCAGCCCCCTGGGACTTGCCTACGAGCAGTACTTC
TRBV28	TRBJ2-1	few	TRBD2	CASQPAGGHYNEQFF	TGTGCCAGCCAGCCAGCGGGAGGGCACTACAATGAGCAGTTCTTC
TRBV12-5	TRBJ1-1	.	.	CASARGSAGNTEAFF	TGTGCTAGTGCCCGGGGGTCAGCGGGGAACACTGAAGCTTTCTTT
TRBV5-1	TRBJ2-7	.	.	CASSLGAGEQYF	TGCGCCAGCAGCTTGGGGGCGGGCGAGCAGTACTTC
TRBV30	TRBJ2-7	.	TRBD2	CAWSSGLAGVYF	TGTGCCTGGAGTTCGGGACTAGCGGGAGTGTACTTC
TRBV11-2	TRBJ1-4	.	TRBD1	CASSSPGGKLFF	TGTGCCAGCAGCTCCCCAGGGGGAAAACTGTTTTTT
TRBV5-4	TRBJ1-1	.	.	CASSLGDTGAFF	TGTGCCAGCAGCTTGGGGGACACGGGAGCTTTCTTT
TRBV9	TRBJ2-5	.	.	CASSVAPAETQYF	TGTGCCAGCAGCGTAGCGCCCGCGGAGACCCAGTACTTC
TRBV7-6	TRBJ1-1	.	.	CASSSRQGGENTEAFF	TGTGCCAGCAGCTCAAGGCAGGGAGGGGAAAACACTGAAGCTTTCTTT
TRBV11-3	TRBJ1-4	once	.	CASSPRDKNEKLFF	TGTGCCAGCAGCCCCCGGGACAAGAATGAAAAACTGTTTTTT
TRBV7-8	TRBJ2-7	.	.	CASSLVRGRNEQYF	TGTGCCAGCAGCTTAGTTAGGGGCCGCAACGAGCAGTACTTC
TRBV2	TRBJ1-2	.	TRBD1	CASSVTGGECTF	TGTGCCAGCAGTGTTACAGGGGGCGAGTGCACCTTC
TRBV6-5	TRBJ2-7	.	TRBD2	CASGRERYEQYF	TGTGCCAGCGGGAGGGAGCGATACGAGCAGTACTTC
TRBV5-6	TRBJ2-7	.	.	CASSVTSSLYF	TGTGCCAGCAGCGTTACTAGTTCGCTGTACTTC
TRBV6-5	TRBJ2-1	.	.	CASTGVPYNEQFF	TGTGCCAGCACAGGGGTCCCCTACAATGAGCAGTTCTTC
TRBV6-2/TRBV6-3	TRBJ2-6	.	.	CASSFPPYSGANVLTF	TGTGCCAGCAGTTTTCCCCCTTACTCTGGGGCCAACGTCCTGACTTTC
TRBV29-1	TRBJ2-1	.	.	CSVRGSYNEQFF	TGCAGCGTTCGCGGCTCCTACAATGAGCAGTTCTTC
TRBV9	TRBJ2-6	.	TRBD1	CASSVRQGRGANVLTF	TGTGCCAGCAGCGTGAGACAGGGGCGCGGGGCCAACGTCCTGACTTTC
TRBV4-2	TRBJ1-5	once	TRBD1	CASSPRDRGDQPQHF	TGTGCCAGCAGCCCTAGGGACAGGGGAGATCAGCCCCAGCATTTT
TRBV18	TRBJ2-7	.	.	CASSPAVTYEQYF	TGTGCCAGCTCACCGGCCGTAACCTACGAGCAGTACTTC
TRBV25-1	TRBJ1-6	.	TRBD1	CASSYTGDSPLHF	TGTGCCAGCAGCTATACAGGGGATTCACCCCTCCACTTT
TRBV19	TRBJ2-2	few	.	CASSIEGSGSGELFF	TGTGCCAGTAGTATAGAAGGTTCGGGGTCCGGGGAGCTGTTTTTT
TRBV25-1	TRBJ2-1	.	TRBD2	CASSKAGGGYNEQFF	TGTGCCAGCAGTAAAGCGGGAGGGGGATACAATGAGCAGTTCTTC
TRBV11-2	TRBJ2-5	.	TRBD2	CASSLISGRAGETQYF	TGTGCCAGCAGCTTGATTAGCGGGAGGGCCGGGGAGACCCAGTACTTC
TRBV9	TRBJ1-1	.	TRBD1	CASSGGQGEAFF	TGTGCCAGCAGCGGGGGACAGGGTGAAGCTTTCTTT
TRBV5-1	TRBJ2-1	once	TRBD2	CASSLTSGSYNEQFF	TGCGCCAGCAGCCTCACTAGCGGCTCCTACAATGAGCAGTTCTTC
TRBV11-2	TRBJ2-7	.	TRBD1	CASSQAGTGIYEQYF	TGTGCCAGCAGTCAAGCCGGGACAGGGATCTACGAGCAGTACTTC
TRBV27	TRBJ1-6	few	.	CASLRRYGNSPLHF	TGTGCCAGCCTACGACGGTACGGGAATTCACCCCTCCACTTT
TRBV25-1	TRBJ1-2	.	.	CASSELVAGYGYTF	TGTGCCAGCAGTGAATTAGTAGCTGGCTATGGCTACACCTTC
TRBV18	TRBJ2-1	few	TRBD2	CASSRAGVSNEQFF	TGTGCCAGCTCACGGGCGGGAGTGAGCAATGAGCAGTTCTTC
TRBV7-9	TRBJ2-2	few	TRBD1	CASSPPGQGHTGELFF	TGTGCCAGCAGCCCTCCGGGACAGGGACACACCGGGGAGCTGTTTTTT
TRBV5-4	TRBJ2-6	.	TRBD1	CASSLWGQGALKGGANVLTF	TGTGCCAGCAGCTTGTGGGGACAGGGTGCCCTCAAGGGAGGGGCCAACGTCCTGACTTTC
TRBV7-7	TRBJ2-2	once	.	CASSLEVAETGELFF	TGTGCCAGCAGCTTAGAAGTAGCGGAAACCGGGGAGCTGTTTTTT
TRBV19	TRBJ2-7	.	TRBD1	CASSPRTGAAYEQYF	TGTGCCAGTAGTCCTCGGACAGGGGCAGCCTACGAGCAGTACTTC
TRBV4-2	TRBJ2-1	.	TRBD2	CASSQGLAGGYNEQFF	TGTGCCAGCAGCCAAGGACTAGCGGGGGGGTACAATGAGCAGTTCTTC
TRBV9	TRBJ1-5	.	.	CASSNSNQPQHF	TGTGCCAGTTCTAATAGCAATCAGCCCCAGCATTTT
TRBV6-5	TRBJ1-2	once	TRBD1	CASSRGQGDGYTF	TGTGCCAGCAGTCGCGGACAGGGCGACGGCTACACCTTC
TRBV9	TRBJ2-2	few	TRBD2	CASSFSRTSGRASSGELFF	TGTGCCAGCAGCTTTTCTAGGACTAGCGGGAGGGCCTCAAGCGGGGAGCTGTTTTTT
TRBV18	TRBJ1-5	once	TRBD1	CASSGTGDQPQHF	TGTGCCAGCTCTGGGACAGGGGATCAGCCCCAGCATTTT